This T cell receptor (beta chain) was captured in a study of siplizumab effects on memory and regulatory T cells. This CDR3 contains 14 residues. Trimming left V 8 bases short and J 0 bases short, with 12 bases between. Germline lookup yields CDR1 SEHNR and CDR2 FQNEAQ (reference sequence). Study-wide findings and caveats: Alloreactive sequences traceable to unstimulated CD4+ memory cells were significantly reduced by siplizumab.

With regard to this clone: Its antigen is as yet unknown.

Method: immunoSEQ multiplex PCR; TCRdb's copy keeps in-frame clones and lacks some. The table shows just over 60,000 clones, with roughly 85% occurring only once. This TCR derives from a human donor in good health. This sequence joins TRBV7-9 and TRBJ2-3; a weak D match, TRBD1 (5 bases). The sample comprised memory CD4+ T cells sorted from blood. CDR3 loop: CASQGTSSTDTQYF. CDR3 nucleotides: TGTGCCAGCCAGGGAACATCTAGCACAGATACGCAGTATTTT.